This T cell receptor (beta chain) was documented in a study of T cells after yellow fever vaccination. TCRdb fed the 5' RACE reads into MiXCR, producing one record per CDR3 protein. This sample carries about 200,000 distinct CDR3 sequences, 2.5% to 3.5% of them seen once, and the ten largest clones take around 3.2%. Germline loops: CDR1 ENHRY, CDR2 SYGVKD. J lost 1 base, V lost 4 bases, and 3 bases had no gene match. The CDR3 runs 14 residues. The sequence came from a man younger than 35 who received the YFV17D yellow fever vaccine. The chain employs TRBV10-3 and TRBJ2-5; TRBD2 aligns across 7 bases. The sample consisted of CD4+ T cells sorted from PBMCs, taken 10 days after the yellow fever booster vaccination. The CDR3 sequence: CAISVSGGQETQYF. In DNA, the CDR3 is TGTGCCATCAGTGTCTCGGGGGGCCAAGAGACCCAGTACTTC.